This T cell receptor beta chain was sequenced during a study of response to subunit inactivated influenza vaccine. A remark on this clonotype: The antigen remains undetermined.

MiXCR, run by TCRdb on the RT-PCR reads, gives a single entry per CDR3 protein. Here the sample spans hundreds of thousands of distinct CDR3 sequences, about 11% being singletons. Study-level points and caveats: Few new T cells, the authors suggested, are recruited by each seasonal influenza vaccination.

The CDR3 spans 13 residues. Germline V gene data show CDR1 as KGHSH and CDR2 as LQKENI. V lost 3 bases, J lost 5 bases, and 10 bases lay in between. The chain has TRBV18 and TRBJ2-5; D is ambiguous. This sample comprised PBMCs from blood, obtained on the day of vaccination. This TCR was sampled from a man aged 45 to 65 who received an inactivated influenza vaccine. CDR3 sequence: CASSPPMGETQYF. CDR3 nucleotide sequence: TGTGCCAGCTCACCGCCGATGGGGGAGACCCAGTACTTC.